One sample yielded the 7 T cell receptor beta chains listed below, sequenced in a study of blood T cell repertoires in COVID-19 (dated by TCRdb to about 2020). The library was obtained by the immunoSEQ multiplex PCR assay. The immuneACCESS repertoire file appears here via TCRdb, limited to in-frame rearrangements. These files lack a portion of the clones; in checked studies, under half of the deficit traces to unresolved V genes, and the cause of the others is not known. The sample table shows some 260,000 clones, and approximately 79% are seen once. The ten largest clones capture 4.1% of the sample. The sample consisted of PBMCs or T cells enriched from blood (not recorded which). The receptors originated from a man between 25 and 39 years old with acute COVID-19.

The chain carries TRBV6-6 and TRBJ1-1; perhaps TRBD1 as D (6 bases). V was cut by 10 bases and J by 1 base, with 13 bases left in between. CDR1 and CDR2 from the germline V gene are MNHNY and SVGAGI (reference sequence). The length of the CDR3 is 13 residues. CDR3 in amino acids: CATYPQGNTEAFF. The CDR3 nucleotides read TGTGCCACCTACCCACAGGGGAACACTGAAGCTTTCTTT.

The J gene is TRBJ2-5, the V gene TRBV5-1; TRBD2 aligns across 8 bases. CDR3 size: 13 residues. The trim removed 4 bases at V and 3 bases at J, leaving 2 bases unmatched. Per the germline V gene, CDR1 is SGHRS and CDR2 is YFSETQ. The chain's CDR3 is CASSGGGKETQYF. The CDR3 DNA reads as TGCGCCAGCAGCGGCGGGGGGAAAGAGACCCAGTACTTC.

The chain has TRBV24-1 and TRBJ1-1; 11 bases map to TRBD1. With 3 bases clipped from V and 6 bases from J, the junction kept 11 bases outside the gene matches. The germline gives CDR1 KGHDR, CDR2 SFDVKD. The CDR3 has 17 residues. DNA for the CDR3: TGTGCCACCAGTGATCTCTCCCCGGACAGGGGGCGACCTGAAGCTTTCTTT. Protein sequence: CATSDLSPDRGRPEAFF.

V gene TRBV19 combines with J gene TRBJ1-1; D gene unclear. The CDR3 sequence is 11 residues long. The V end lost 7 bases, the J end lost 3 bases, and 6 bases lay between the germline ends. Germline CDR1 is LNHDA and CDR2 is SQIVND (reference sequence). CDR3 DNA sequence: TGTGCCAGTATAGGAGACACTGAAGCTTTCTTT. This encodes CASIGDTEAFF.

The DNA of the CDR3 is TGTGCCAGTAGTATAGGGTCGGCGGGGACTTACAATGAGCAGTTCTTC. The encoded protein is CASSIGSAGTYNEQFF. The chain is built from TRBV19 and TRBJ2-1, with D perhaps TRBD2 (6 bases). V was clipped by 1 base and J by 4 bases, with 14 bases between them. The CDR3 is made up of 16 amino acids. Germline-derived CDR1 and CDR2 are LNHDA and SQIVND (reference sequence). Full variable domain (rest looked up from reference TRBV19 and TRBJ2-1): DGGITQSPKYLFRKEGQNVTLSCEQNLNHDAMYWYRQDPGQGLRLIYYSQIVNDFQKGDIAEGYSVSREKKESFPLTVTSAQKNPTAFYLCASSIGSAGTYNEQFFGPGTRLTVL.

This clone was observed once. The J gene is TRBJ2-1, the V gene TRBV6-5; 10 positions agree with TRBD2. Trimming took 6 bases from V and 9 from J; bases not matched to a gene: 11. This CDR3 contains 15 residues. Germline V gene sequence: CDR1 MNHEY, CDR2 SVGAGI. The DNA for the CDR3 is TGTGCCAGCAGCATACCCGCTAGCGGGGGTGGTGAGCAGTTCTTC. This translates into CASSIPASGGGEQFF.

CDR3 loop: CASSFAISSYNEQFF. The CDR3 region has the DNA TGTGCCAGTAGTTTCGCTATCTCGTCCTACAATGAGCAGTTCTTC. The V gene is TRBV19, the J gene TRBJ2-1; D gene unclear. The V end lost 5 bases, the J end lost 1 base, and 12 bases lay between the germline ends. The CDR3 runs 15 residues. Germline values: CDR1 LNHDA, CDR2 SQIVND (reference sequence).